These T cell receptor beta chains were read from a single sample in a study of T cell responses to AZD1222 COVID-19 vaccine. Sequenced by immunoSEQ multiplex PCR; TCRdb stores in-frame clones only, minus some. In the table there are roughly 160,000 clones, less than 95% of which are singletons. The sequenced sample was peripheral blood, obtained on day 0 of AZD1222 vaccination. The origin of the receptors is an adult in good health. CDR3s include the opening cysteine and the closing phenylalanine or tryptophan. D genes are given only for firm matches. Only part of the rows carry a size: once, few, many, or a class if the clone is expanded.

D	V	J	size	DNA	CDR3
-	TRBV5-1	TRBJ1-6	-	TGCGCCAGCAGCCTTCAGGGGCGCCTGGAATCACCCCTCCACTTT	CASSLQGRLESPLHF
-	TRBV21-1	TRBJ2-1	-	TGTGCCAGCAGCAAAGGGGATGAGAAGGCCAGCTCCTACAATGAGCAGTTCTTC	CASSKGDEKASSYNEQFF
-	TRBV3-1/TRBV3-2	TRBJ1-1	once	TGTGCCAGCAGCCAAGTTCAGGGTGAAGCTTTCTTT	CASSQVQGEAFF
-	TRBV29-1	TRBJ1-2	-	TGCAGCGTTGGCCTAGAGACCCCCTATGGCTACACCTTC	CSVGLETPYGYTF
-	TRBV7-9	TRBJ2-6	-	TGTGCCAGCATCCAGGACAGACTCGGGGCCAACGTCCTGACTTTC	CASIQDRLGANVLTF
-	TRBV16	TRBJ2-7	-	TGTGCCAGCACCTTAGAGGGGGGATTTACGAGGCAGTACTTC	CASTLEGGFTRQYF
-	TRBV27	TRBJ1-6	-	TGTGCCAGCAGACAGCCTGGGATAAGCTTCAGTTCACCCCTCCACTTT	CASRQPGISFSSPLHF
-	TRBV7-9	TRBJ1-3	-	TGTGCCAGCAGCTTCACCCCCACAGCCTCTGGAAACACCATATATTTT	CASSFTPTASGNTIYF
-	TRBV19	TRBJ2-1	-	TGTGCCGTCAGGATAGGCTACAATGAGCAGTTCTTC	CAVRIGYNEQFF
-	TRBV5-1	TRBJ1-1	-	TGCGCCAGCAGCTTGGTGGAGGGTGGTACTGAAGCTTTCTTT	CASSLVEGGTEAFF
-	TRBV11-2	TRBJ1-2	few	TGTGCCAGCAGCTCCAACCACGGCCGTATCGGCTACACCTTC	CASSSNHGRIGYTF
-	TRBV5-5	TRBJ2-2	-	TGTGCCAGCAGCTTTTACGAACAGAACACCGGGGAGCTGTTTTTT	CASSFYEQNTGELFF
-	TRBV19	TRBJ1-4	-	TGTGCCAGTAGTTCGCAGGGAAGTGGAGAAAAACTGTTTTTT	CASSSQGSGEKLFF
-	TRBV27	TRBJ1-6	-	TGTGCCAGCAGTTTAACACAGGTTACTAATTCACCCCTCCACTTT	CASSLTQVTNSPLHF
-	TRBV28	TRBJ1-1	-	TGTGCCAGCAGTTTAGAGGGGTCGAGAACTTTCTTT	CASSLEGSRTFF
-	TRBV7-2	TRBJ2-3	-	TGTGCCAGCAGCTTTCCCCAAGACCCGACTTTAATGACAGATACGCAGTATTTT	CASSFPQDPTLMTDTQYF
-	TRBV6-2/TRBV6-3	TRBJ1-4	-	TGTGCCAGCAGTTCCCGGGGAGGGGCAAAACTGTTTTTT	CASSSRGGAKLFF
-	TRBV12-3/TRBV12-4	TRBJ2-7	-	TGTGCCAGCAGTTTGGGGGGCGGCGAGCAGTACTTC	CASSLGGGEQYF
-	TRBV10-3	TRBJ1-1	-	TGTGCCATCAGTGAGTCGAGGGGGGACACTGAAGCTTTCTTT	CAISESRGDTEAFF
-	TRBV27	TRBJ1-1	-	TGTGCCAGCCCTCCGGGGCACACTGAAGCTTTCTTT	CASPPGHTEAFF
-	TRBV3-1/TRBV3-2	TRBJ2-3	once	TGTGCCAGCAGCCAAGGAAGTCTGGAACTACCAGTTACGCAGTATTTT	CASSQGSLELPVTQYF
TRBD1	TRBV7-9	TRBJ1-2	-	TGTGCCAGCAGCTCACACAGGGGGCCAGATGGCTACACCTTC	CASSSHRGPDGYTF
-	TRBV10-3	TRBJ2-3	-	TGTGCCATCACGAAGGGACCAGGTGTGAGCACAGATACGCAGTATTTT	CAITKGPGVSTDTQYF